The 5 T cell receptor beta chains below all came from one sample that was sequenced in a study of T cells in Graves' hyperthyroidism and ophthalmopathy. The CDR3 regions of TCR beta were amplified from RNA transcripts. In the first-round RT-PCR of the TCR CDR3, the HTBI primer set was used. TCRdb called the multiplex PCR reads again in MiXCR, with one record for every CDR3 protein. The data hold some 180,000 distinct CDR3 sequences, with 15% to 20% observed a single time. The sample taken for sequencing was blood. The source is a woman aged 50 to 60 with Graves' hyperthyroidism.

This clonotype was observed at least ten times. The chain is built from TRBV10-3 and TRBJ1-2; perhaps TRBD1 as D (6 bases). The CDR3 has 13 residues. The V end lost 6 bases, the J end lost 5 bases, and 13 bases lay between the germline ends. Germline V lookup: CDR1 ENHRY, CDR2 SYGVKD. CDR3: CAISGLQGYGYTF. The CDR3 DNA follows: TGTGCCATCAGCGGTCTACAGGGTTATGGCTACACCTTC.

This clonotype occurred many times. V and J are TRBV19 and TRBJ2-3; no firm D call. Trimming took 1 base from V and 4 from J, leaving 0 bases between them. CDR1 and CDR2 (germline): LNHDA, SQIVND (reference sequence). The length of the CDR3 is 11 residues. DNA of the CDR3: TGTGCCAGTAGTATAGCAGATACGCAGTATTTT. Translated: CASSIADTQYF.

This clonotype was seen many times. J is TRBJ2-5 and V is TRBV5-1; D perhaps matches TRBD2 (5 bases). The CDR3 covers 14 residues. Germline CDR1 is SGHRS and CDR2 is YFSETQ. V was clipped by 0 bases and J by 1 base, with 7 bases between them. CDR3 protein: CASSLGGIQETQYF. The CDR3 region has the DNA TGCGCCAGCAGCTTGGGAGGGATCCAAGAGACCCAGTACTTC.

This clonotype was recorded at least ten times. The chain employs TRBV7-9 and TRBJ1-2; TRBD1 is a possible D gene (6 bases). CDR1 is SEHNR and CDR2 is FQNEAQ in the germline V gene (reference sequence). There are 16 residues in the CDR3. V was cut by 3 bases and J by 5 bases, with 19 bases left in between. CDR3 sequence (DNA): TGTGCCAGCAGCTTGCCGTCAGGGGCGTTTGGATATGGCTACACCTTC. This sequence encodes CASSLPSGAFGYGYTF.

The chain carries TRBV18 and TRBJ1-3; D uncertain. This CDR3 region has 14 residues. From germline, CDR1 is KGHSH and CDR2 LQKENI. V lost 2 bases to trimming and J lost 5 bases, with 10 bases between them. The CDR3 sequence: CASSPGLGRNTIYF. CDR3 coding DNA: TGTGCCAGCTCACCAGGCCTCGGGCGAAACACCATATATTTT. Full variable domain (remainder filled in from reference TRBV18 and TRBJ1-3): NAGVMQNPRHLVRRRGQEARLRCSPMKGHSHVYWYRQLPEEGLKFMVYLQKENIIDESGMPKERFSAEFPKEGPSILRIQQVVRGDSAAYFCASSPGLGRNTIYFGEGSWLTVV.